The entry below gives a single T cell receptor (beta chain) sequence along with its context. Its antigen is unknown. The entry originates in a study of T cell responses to AZD1222 COVID-19 vaccine. Study-level points and caveats: Clonal diversity was possibly underestimated; the donors were predominantly white British and more often female. At baseline, just 5 or 6 AZD1222 recipients tested seropositive. Unmutated variant regions are reportedly targeted by nearly half of spike-specific TCRs.

Timing groups of about 4 and about 12 weeks for second doses were pooled. The germline V gene encodes CDR1 SEHNR and CDR2 FQNEAQ (reference sequence). This CDR3 contains 13 residues. The V gene lost 5 bases and the J gene lost 13 bases, with 15 bases spanning the gap. Libraries were prepared by immunoSEQ multiplex PCR; TCRdb keeps only in-frame clonotypes and omits some of them. The table has about 140,000 clones, about 90% seen once. This receptor was obtained from an adult who received the AZD1222 COVID-19 vaccine. Sequences were derived from peripheral blood, sampled 28 days after the second AZD1222 dose. This chain links TRBV7-9 with TRBJ1-6; D possibly corresponds to TRBD1 (6 bases). The CDR3 bases are TGTGCCAGCAGCCCGATACAGGGATTTCCCCTCCACTTT. Its protein product is CASSPIQGFPLHF.